Following are 3 T cell receptor beta chains from one sample sequenced in a study of response to subunit inactivated influenza vaccine. TCRdb re-analysed the RT-PCR reads in MiXCR, keeping a single row per CDR3 protein. The profile shows 200,000 to 300,000 distinct CDR3 sequences, 12% of them singletons. The sample consisted of non-naive T cells sorted from PBMCs, taken less than 15 days before vaccination. The receptors stem from a man aged 50-60 years who received an inactivated influenza vaccine.

The V gene is TRBV10-1, the J gene TRBJ2-3; D may be TRBD1 or TRBD2 (6 bases each). This CDR3 has 15 amino acids. The germline V gene has CDR1 WNHNN and CDR2 SYGVQD (reference sequence). V was shortened by 4 bases and J by 0 bases, with 11 bases between the two germline ends. The CDR3 DNA follows: TGCGCCAGCAGTGCGGGGGCAGAAAGCACAGATACGCAGTATTTT. Translating it yields CASSAGAESTDTQYF.

This clonotype was recorded a few times. V and J are TRBV6-1 and TRBJ2-5; 12 nucleotides match TRBD2. Germline-derived CDR1 and CDR2 are MNHNS and SASEGT. The CDR3 is 16 amino acids. J was trimmed by 2 bases and V by 4 bases; bases with no gene match: 5. CDR3 in DNA: TGTGCCAGCAGTGCCCTAGCGGGGGGGCGGCAAGAGACCCAGTACTTC. Translated, it gives CASSALAGGRQETQYF.

This chain links TRBV30 with TRBJ2-3; D tentatively reads TRBD1 or TRBD2 (6 bases each). V shed 2 bases and J shed 4 bases, with 19 bases lying between them. This CDR3 region has 16 residues. Germline loops: CDR1 GTSNPN, CDR2 SVGIG (reference sequence). DNA of the CDR3: TGTGCCTGGAGTAAGGGACTCGGGGGCAGCCCAGATACGCAGTATTTT. It yields the protein CAWSKGLGGSPDTQYF.